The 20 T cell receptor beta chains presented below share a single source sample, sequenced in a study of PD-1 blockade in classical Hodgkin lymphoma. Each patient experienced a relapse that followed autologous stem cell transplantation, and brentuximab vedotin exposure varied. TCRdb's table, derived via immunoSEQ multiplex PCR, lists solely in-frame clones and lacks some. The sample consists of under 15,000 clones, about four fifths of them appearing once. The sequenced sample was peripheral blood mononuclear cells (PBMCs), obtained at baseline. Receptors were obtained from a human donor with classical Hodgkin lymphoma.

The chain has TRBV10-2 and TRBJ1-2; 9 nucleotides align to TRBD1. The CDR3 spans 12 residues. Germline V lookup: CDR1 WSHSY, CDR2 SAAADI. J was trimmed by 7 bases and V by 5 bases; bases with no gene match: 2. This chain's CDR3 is CASSTGGGGYTF. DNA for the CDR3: TGCGCCAGCAGTACAGGGGGCGGTGGCTACACCTTC.

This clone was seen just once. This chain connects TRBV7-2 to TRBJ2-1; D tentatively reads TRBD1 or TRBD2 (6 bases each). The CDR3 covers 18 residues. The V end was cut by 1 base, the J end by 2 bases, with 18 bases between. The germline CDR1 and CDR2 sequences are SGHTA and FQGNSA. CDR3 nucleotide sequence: TGTGCCAGCAGCTTAGTAGGTAACGGGGGCCCCCCCTACAATGAGCAGTTCTTC. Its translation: CASSLVGNGGPPYNEQFF. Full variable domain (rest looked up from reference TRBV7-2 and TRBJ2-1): GAGVSQSPSNKVTEKGKDVELRCDPISGHTALYWYRQSLGQGLEFLIYFQGNSAPDKSGLPSDRFSAERTGGSVSTLTIQRTQQEDSAVYLCASSLVGNGGPPYNEQFFGPGTRLTVL.

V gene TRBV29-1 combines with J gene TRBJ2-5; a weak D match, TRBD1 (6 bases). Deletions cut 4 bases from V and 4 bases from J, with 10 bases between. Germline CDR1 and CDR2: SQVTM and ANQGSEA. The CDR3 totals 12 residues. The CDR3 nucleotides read TGCAGCGTTGGCCGGGACATAGAGACCCAGTACTTC. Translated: CSVGRDIETQYF.

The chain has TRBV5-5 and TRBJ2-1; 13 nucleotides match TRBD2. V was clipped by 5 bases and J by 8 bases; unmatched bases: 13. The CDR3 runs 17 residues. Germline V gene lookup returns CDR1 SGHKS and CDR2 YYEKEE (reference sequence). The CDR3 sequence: CASRTLAGGPLTYEQFF. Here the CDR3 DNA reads TGTGCCAGCAGAACACTAGCGGGGGGGCCTTTGACTTATGAGCAGTTCTTC.

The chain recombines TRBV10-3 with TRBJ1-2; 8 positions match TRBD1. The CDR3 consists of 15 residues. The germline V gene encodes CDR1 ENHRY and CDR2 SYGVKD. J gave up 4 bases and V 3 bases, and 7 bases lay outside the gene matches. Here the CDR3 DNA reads TGTGCCATCAGTGAATCCCCCGGGACAGGCTATGGCTACACCTTC. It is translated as CAISESPGTGYGYTF.

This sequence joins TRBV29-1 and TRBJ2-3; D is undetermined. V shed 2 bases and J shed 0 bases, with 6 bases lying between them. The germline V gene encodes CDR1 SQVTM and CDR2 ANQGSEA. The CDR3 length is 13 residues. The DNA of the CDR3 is TGCAGCGTTGAAAGGGTTAGCACAGATACGCAGTATTTT. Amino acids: CSVERVSTDTQYF.

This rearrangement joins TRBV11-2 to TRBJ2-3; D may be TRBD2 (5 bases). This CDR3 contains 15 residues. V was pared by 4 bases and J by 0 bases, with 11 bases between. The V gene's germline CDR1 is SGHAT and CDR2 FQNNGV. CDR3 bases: TGTGCCAGCAGCTCGGATGGACTTAGCACAGATACGCAGTATTTT. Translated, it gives CASSSDGLSTDTQYF.

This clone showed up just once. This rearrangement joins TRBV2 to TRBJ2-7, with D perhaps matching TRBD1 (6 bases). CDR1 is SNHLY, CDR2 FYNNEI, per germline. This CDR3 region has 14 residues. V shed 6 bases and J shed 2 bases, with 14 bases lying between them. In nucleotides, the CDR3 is TGTGCCAGCAGCGAATTGACAGGTCCCTACGAGCAGTACTTC. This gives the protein CASSELTGPYEQYF.

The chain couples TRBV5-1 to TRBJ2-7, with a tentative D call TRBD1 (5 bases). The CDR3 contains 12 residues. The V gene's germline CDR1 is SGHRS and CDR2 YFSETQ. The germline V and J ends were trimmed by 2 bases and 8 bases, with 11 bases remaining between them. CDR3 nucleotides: TGCGCCAGCAGCTTAGGGCAGGGCAAGCAGTACTTC. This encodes CASSLGQGKQYF. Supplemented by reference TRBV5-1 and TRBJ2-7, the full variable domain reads KAGVTQTPRYLIKTRGQQVTLSCSPISGHRSVSWYQQTPGQGLQFLFEYFSETQRNKGNFPGRFSGRQFSNSRSEMNVSTLELGDSALYLCASSLGQGKQYFGPGTRLTVT.

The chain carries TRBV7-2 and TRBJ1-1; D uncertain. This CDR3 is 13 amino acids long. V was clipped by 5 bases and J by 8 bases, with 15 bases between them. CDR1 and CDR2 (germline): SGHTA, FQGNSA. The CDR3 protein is CASSPLRQGEAFF. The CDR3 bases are TGTGCCAGCAGCCCCCTAAGACAAGGGGAAGCTTTCTTT.

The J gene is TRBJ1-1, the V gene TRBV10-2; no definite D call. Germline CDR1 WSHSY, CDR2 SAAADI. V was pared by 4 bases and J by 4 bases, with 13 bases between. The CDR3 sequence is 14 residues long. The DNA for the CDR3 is TGCGCCAGCAGTGGCCAGGTTCCGGGCACTGAAGCTTTCTTT. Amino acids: CASSGQVPGTEAFF.

In DNA, the CDR3 is TGTGCCAGCAGTTTATTCAACTATGGCTACACCTTC. Its protein product is CASSLFNYGYTF. V usage is TRBV28 and J usage is TRBJ1-2; D is ambiguous. The germline CDR1 and CDR2 sequences are MDHEN and SYDVKM. V lost 1 base and J 2 bases, leaving 2 bases between the germline ends. This CDR3 has 12 amino acids.

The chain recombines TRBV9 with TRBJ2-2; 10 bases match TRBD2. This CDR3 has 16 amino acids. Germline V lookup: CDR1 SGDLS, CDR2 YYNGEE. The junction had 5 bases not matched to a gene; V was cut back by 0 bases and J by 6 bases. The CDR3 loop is CASSVVASGGSGELFF. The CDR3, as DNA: TGTGCCAGCAGCGTAGTGGCTAGCGGGGGTTCCGGGGAGCTGTTTTTT.

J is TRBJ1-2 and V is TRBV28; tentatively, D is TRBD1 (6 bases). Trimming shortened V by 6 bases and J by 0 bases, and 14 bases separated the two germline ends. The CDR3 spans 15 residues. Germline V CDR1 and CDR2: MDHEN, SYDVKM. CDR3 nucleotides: TGTGCCAGCAGACCGACAGGCACCCCTAACTATGGCTACACCTTC. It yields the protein CASRPTGTPNYGYTF.

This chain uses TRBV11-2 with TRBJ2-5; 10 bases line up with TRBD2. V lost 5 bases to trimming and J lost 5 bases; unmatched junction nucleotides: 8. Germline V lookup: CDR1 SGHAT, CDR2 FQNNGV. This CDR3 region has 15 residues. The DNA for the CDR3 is TGTGCCAGCAGCCTAGGACTAGCGGCCCACGAGACCCAGTACTTC. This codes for CASSLGLAAHETQYF.

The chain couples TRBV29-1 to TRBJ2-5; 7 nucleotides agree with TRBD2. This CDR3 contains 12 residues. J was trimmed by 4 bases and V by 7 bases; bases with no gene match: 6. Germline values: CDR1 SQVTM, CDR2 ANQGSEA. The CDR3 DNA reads TGCAGCGCCGGGACGGGAGGAGAGACCCAGTACTTC. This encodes CSAGTGGETQYF.

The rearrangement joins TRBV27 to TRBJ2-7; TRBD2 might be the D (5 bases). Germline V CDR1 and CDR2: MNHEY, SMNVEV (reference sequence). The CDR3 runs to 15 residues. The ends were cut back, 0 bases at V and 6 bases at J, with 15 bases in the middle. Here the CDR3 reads CASSLSGFTGSEQYF. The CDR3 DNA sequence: TGTGCCAGCAGTTTATCGGGGTTTACGGGGAGCGAGCAGTACTTC.

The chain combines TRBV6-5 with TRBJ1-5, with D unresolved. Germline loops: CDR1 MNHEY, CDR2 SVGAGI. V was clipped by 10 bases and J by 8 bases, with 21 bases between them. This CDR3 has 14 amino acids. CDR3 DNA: TGTGCCACCGAGGGTTATTCGGTGGTTGAGCCCCAGCATTTT. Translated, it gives CATEGYSVVEPQHF.

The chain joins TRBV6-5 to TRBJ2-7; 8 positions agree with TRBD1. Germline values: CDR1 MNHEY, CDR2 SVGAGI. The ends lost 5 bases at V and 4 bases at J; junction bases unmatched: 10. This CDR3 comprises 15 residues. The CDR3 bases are TGTGCCAGCAGTCCCCTCGGACAGGGCCGATACGAGCAGTACTTC. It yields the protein CASSPLGQGRYEQYF.

This CDR3 is CASSGGPTYGYTF. CDR3 nucleotides: TGTGCCAGCAGTGGCGGGCCAACCTATGGCTACACCTTC. This rearrangement joins TRBV2 to TRBJ1-2; no reliable D call. The CDR3 loop spans 13 amino acids. CDR1 is SNHLY and CDR2 is FYNNEI in the germline V gene. V dropped 4 bases and J dropped 4 bases, with 10 bases sitting between them.